The 8 T cell receptor beta chains listed next were all sequenced from one sample in a study of blood T cell repertoires in COVID-19 (dated by TCRdb to about 2020). Receptor libraries were prepared by the immunoSEQ multiplex PCR assay. TCRdb holds this immuneACCESS table with in-frame rearrangements only. Some clones are missing; in checked studies, unresolved V genes explain under half, and the rest has no known cause. A total of some 220,000 clones appear in this sample, around 86% of them only once. Approximately 5.2% of the sample is in the top ten clones. The specimen was peripheral blood. All receptors come from a woman in her 70s with COVID-19, enrolled during active disease.

This clone was seen a single time. The CDR3, as DNA: TGTGCCAGCAGCATTACAGGGGGGTCCTACAATGAGCAGTTCTTC. Protein: CASSITGGSYNEQFF. This chain connects TRBV7-2 to TRBJ2-1, with 8 bases matching TRBD1. The CDR3 is 15 residues long. CDR1 is SGHTA and CDR2 is FQGNSA in the germline V gene. Trimming at V came to 5 bases and at J to 1 base, leaving 4 bases not matched to a gene.

This clone occurred once. The chain uses TRBV2 and TRBJ2-7; 7 bases agree with TRBD2. With 8 bases clipped from V and 7 bases from J, the junction kept 11 bases outside the gene matches. Germline CDR1 reads SNHLY; CDR2 reads FYNNEI. This CDR3 contains 13 residues. CDR3 region: CASCGEGPGEQYF. The CDR3 coding sequence is TGTGCCAGCTGCGGGGAGGGCCCGGGTGAGCAGTACTTC.

V and J are TRBV5-6 and TRBJ1-2; 8 bases fit TRBD1. The V gene's germline CDR1 is SGHDT and CDR2 YYEEEE. The CDR3 extends over 14 amino acids. The trim removed 4 bases at V and 7 bases at J, leaving 9 bases unmatched. Written as DNA, the CDR3 is TGTGCCAGCAGCCTAGGACAGGGAGAACGTGGCTACACCTTC. Amino acid sequence: CASSLGQGERGYTF.

The chain combines TRBV9 with TRBJ2-1; 11 positions match TRBD2. Trimming cost V 4 bases and J 5 bases; bases outside gene matches: 17. Germline CDR1 and CDR2: SGDLS and YYNGEE. The length of the CDR3 is 19 residues. This CDR3 is CASSSSTSGMPRRHNEQFF. CDR3 sequence (DNA): TGTGCCAGCAGCTCATCGACTAGCGGGATGCCGAGGCGGCACAATGAGCAGTTCTTC.

This clone was seen a few times. The chain uses TRBV7-2 and TRBJ1-6; TRBD1 is a possible D gene (5 bases). CDR1 is SGHTA and CDR2 is FQGNSA in the germline V gene. The ends were cut back, 1 base at V and 4 bases at J, with 11 bases in the middle. The CDR3 has 16 residues. The CDR3 protein is CASSLGGHLYNSPLHF. CDR3 nucleotides: TGTGCCAGCAGCTTAGGAGGACACCTGTATAATTCACCCCTCCACTTT.

CDR3 coding DNA: TGTGCCAGCAGCCTAGACAGGGTGGGAACCGGGGAGCTGTTTTTT. Translation gives CASSLDRVGTGELFF. The rearrangement joins TRBV7-3 to TRBJ2-2, with TRBD1 identical over 7 bases. The V and J ends lost 5 bases and 5 bases, in that order; junction bases with no gene match: 8. Germline V CDR1 and CDR2: SGHTA, FQGTGA. The CDR3 length is 15 residues.

The rearrangement joins TRBV30 to TRBJ1-1, with 7 bases that match TRBD1. The CDR3 is 14 amino acids. Unmatched junction bases numbered 8, after V lost 3 bases and J lost 4 bases. Per germline, CDR1 GTSNPN and CDR2 SVGIG (reference sequence). Here the CDR3 DNA reads TGTGCCTGGAGCGCGAGGGGGCGGGCCACTGAAGCTTTCTTT. It translates to CAWSARGRATEAFF.

This chain links TRBV25-1 with TRBJ2-1; 10 nucleotides align to TRBD2. CDR3 size: 15 residues. V gave up 4 bases and J gave up 8 bases; unmatched junction bases: 8. Germline assignment: CDR1 MGHDK and CDR2 SYGVNS. The CDR3: CASSARASGSDEQFF. CDR3 coding DNA: TGTGCCAGCAGTGCGAGGGCTAGCGGGAGCGATGAGCAGTTCTTC. Complete variable domain (other parts from reference TRBV25-1 and TRBJ2-1): EADIYQTPRYLVIGTGKKITLECSQTMGHDKMYWYQQDPGMELHLIHYSYGVNSTEKGDLSSESTVSRIRTEHFPLTLESARPSHTSQYLCASSARASGSDEQFFGPGTRLTVL.